This T cell receptor beta chain was captured in a study of cytomegalovirus exposure and HLA in healthy donors. Use of 60 Vbeta and 13 Jbeta primers characterized the PCR. Here immunoSEQ multiplex PCR was the method, and the copy in TCRdb shows in-frame clones only, minus some. The sample carries about 190,000 clones, around 80% recorded once. Between the trimmed V and J ends, which lost 2 bases and 0 bases, there was a span of 9 bases. Germline-derived CDR1 and CDR2 are SGHTA and FQGTGA. The CDR3 has 15 residues. This TCR was sampled from a man younger than 35 in good health and CMV-seronegative. The sequenced sample was PBMCs. The genes are TRBV7-3 and TRBJ2-3, with a weak D call TRBD2 (5 bases). The CDR3 sequence: CASSLYGGSTDTQYF. CDR3 coding DNA: TGTGCCAGCAGCTTATACGGCGGGAGCACAGATACGCAGTATTTT.